This T cell receptor (beta chain) was observed in a study of blood T cell repertoires in COVID-19. Study summary: Italy, Spain and the United States were the sources of the convalescent and acute COVID-19 samples. Sources were T cells, B-cell-depleted T cells, or PBMCs; the material itself was cDNA or gDNA.

In the source study's methods: Amplifying reference gene primers gave estimates of nucleated cell counts. Profiled with immunoSEQ multiplex PCR; TCRdb holds only in-frame clones, not every one. The V and J calls and clone size come from that table; D and trimming were worked out from the DNA. The repertoire consists of about 59,000 clones, with around 81% occurring once and the leading ten covering about 7.1%. From germline, CDR1 is LGHNT and CDR2 FRNRAP. CDR3 length equals 16 residues. V was trimmed by 0 bases and J by 4 bases, leaving 12 bases between them. The chain carries TRBV12-5 and TRBJ2-2; D is possibly TRBD1 (5 bases). The sequencing sample was made of peripheral blood. This clonotype was obtained from a man in his 60s with acute or convalescent COVID-19. In DNA, the CDR3 is TGTGCTAGTGGTTTGGTCTCAGGGATCGGCACCGGGGAGCTGTTTTTT. It codes for CASGLVSGIGTGELFF.